The clone carrying this TCR beta chain has at least ten counts. Its target is unknown. The data are from a study of T cell repertoires in cytomegalovirus infection. Study at large: An indication of both CMV infection and matching HLA type came from public TCR beta signatures. General study results and limits: HLA-C-restricted TCR beta clonotypes specific for CMV led the ex vivo response. Identification of carriers of CMV plus the relevant HLA was performed using cumulative public TCR beta family frequency.

In germline, CDR1 is SEHNR, CDR2 FQNEAQ (reference sequence). V lost 2 bases and J lost 5; bases outside the gene matches: 5. This CDR3 comprises 14 residues. A single record per CDR3 protein comes from TCRdb applying MiXCR to the reads. Here the sample spans hundreds of thousands of distinct CDR3 sequences, about 8.8% being singletons. The sample taken for sequencing was PBMCs. This sequence was found in a human donor in good health (CMV status not recorded). Some clones in this sample may be carry-over from other donors' samples. J is TRBJ1-1 and V is TRBV7-9, with 7 bases identical to TRBD1. In DNA form, the CDR3 reads TGTGCCAGCAGCTTACAGGGGGTAAGAACTGAAGCTTTCTTT. This translates into CASSLQGVRTEAFF.